These T cell receptor beta chains were read from a single sample in a study of blood T cell repertoires in COVID-19. Sequenced by immunoSEQ multiplex PCR; TCRdb stores in-frame clones only, minus some. The data hold over 200,000 clones, with 80% to 90% observed a single time. The sequencing input was PBMCs or T cells enriched from blood (not recorded which). The source is a woman in her twenties or thirties who had been exposed to COVID-19. CDR3s include the opening cysteine and the closing phenylalanine or tryptophan. A D gene is named only where the DNA matches it firmly. A row's size may be missing; if present it is once, few, many or a size class.

d_call j_call clone_size v_call cdr3_nt cdr3_aa
TRBD1 TRBJ2-1 many TRBV5-1 TGCGCCAGCAGCCAACCCCGGGACAGAACTAACAATGAGCAGTTCTTC CASSQPRDRTNNEQFF
NA TRBJ2-1 NA TRBV7-9 TGTGCCAGCAGCTTATTTTCAGGTATGGAAGATGAGCAGTTCTTC CASSLFSGMEDEQFF
TRBD2 TRBJ2-1 NA TRBV28 TGTGCCAGCAGTCCTAGTAGACTAGCGCCCATCTCCTACAATGAGCAGTTCTTC CASSPSRLAPISYNEQFF
TRBD1 TRBJ1-2 NA TRBV19 TGTGCCAGTAGTATTCTGGGACAGACCATTAACTATGGCTACACCTTC CASSILGQTINYGYTF
TRBD2 TRBJ2-1 NA TRBV7-6 TGTGCCAGCAGCTTAGCCGCTGGGGGAGCGGGAGATAATGAGCAGTTCTTC CASSLAAGGAGDNEQFF
NA TRBJ1-2 NA TRBV30 TGTGCCTGGGGGTTTATCCACTATGGCTACACCTTC CAWGFIHYGYTF
TRBD1 TRBJ2-5 NA TRBV28 TGTGCCAGCAGGGGGACAGGGATGGGAGAGACCCAGTACTTC CASRGTGMGETQYF
NA TRBJ2-7 NA TRBV29-1 TGCAGCGTTGAGGGCACCTCCTACGAGCAGTACTTC CSVEGTSYEQYF
TRBD2 TRBJ2-1 NA TRBV10-3 TGTGCCACCAAGGGACTAGCGGGAGGGAATGAGCAGTTCTTC CATKGLAGGNEQFF
TRBD2 TRBJ2-5 NA TRBV27 TGTGCCAGCAGTCCCGGCGGGACTAGACGGGAGACCCAGTACTTC CASSPGGTRRETQYF
NA TRBJ1-1 few TRBV10-1 TGCGCCAGCATTGGTCAGGGGCTGAACACTGAAGCTTTCTTT CASIGQGLNTEAFF
NA TRBJ2-1 NA TRBV11-2 TGTGCCAGCACCATGGGCAGGGAGCAGTTCTTC CASTMGREQFF
NA TRBJ2-7 NA TRBV7-3 TGTGCCAGCAGCTTAGGACTCGGCGAGCAGTACTTC CASSLGLGEQYF
TRBD1 TRBJ1-3 NA TRBV7-2 TGTGCCAGCACCCCTCTCCCCCGGACAGGGAGCGCTGCAGACACCATATATTTT CASTPLPRTGSAADTIYF
TRBD1 TRBJ2-5 NA TRBV10-3 TGTGCCATCAGTGAAAGGGCCAGGGGGGAGACCCAGTACTTC CAISERARGETQYF
NA TRBJ1-4 few TRBV19 TGTGCCAGTAGTAGGACAGTCCTGAATGAAAAACTGTTTTTT CASSRTVLNEKLFF
NA TRBJ1-1 NA TRBV5-1 TGCGCCAGCACTTCGGGAACTTTGAACACTGAAGCTTTCTTT CASTSGTLNTEAFF
NA TRBJ2-2 NA TRBV4-1 TGCGCCAGCAGCCTGGGGCTCGGCGGGGAGCTGTTTTTT CASSLGLGGELFF
TRBD1 TRBJ2-1 NA TRBV5-4 TGTGCCAGCAGCTTCGGGACAGGGGGCCTCGATGAGCAGTTCTTC CASSFGTGGLDEQFF
NA TRBJ1-3 NA TRBV6-1 TGTGCCAGCAGTGAAGCTTGGGGCCCCTCTGGAAACACCATATATTTT CASSEAWGPSGNTIYF
TRBD1 TRBJ1-2 NA TRBV29-1 TGCAGCGTTGTGGGGGACAGGGCTAGCTATGGCTACACCTTC CSVVGDRASYGYTF
NA TRBJ1-1 NA TRBV2 TGTGCCAGCTCGGGAGTTGGGAACACTGAAGCTTTCTTT CASSGVGNTEAFF
TRBD1 TRBJ1-2 NA TRBV27 TGTGCCAGCAGAACAGGGGGGAATGGCTACACCTTC CASRTGGNGYTF
NA TRBJ1-3 NA TRBV5-1 TGCGCCAGCAGATTTTCGGACGGGAACTCTGGAAACACCATATATTTT CASRFSDGNSGNTIYF
TRBD1 TRBJ1-1 NA TRBV18 TGTGCCAGCTCGTCCCGGGACAGGGGGAACACTGAAGCTTTCTTT CASSSRDRGNTEAFF
TRBD2 TRBJ2-1 NA TRBV7-2 TGTGCCTCCTCTGAAAGTCCGGGAGGCGGGAATGAGCAGTTCTTC CASSESPGGGNEQFF
NA TRBJ1-2 NA TRBV30 TGTGCCTGGAGTGGCTTTTCGAGATACTCTAACTATGGCTACACCTTC CAWSGFSRYSNYGYTF
TRBD1 TRBJ2-5 NA TRBV30 TGTGCCTGGAGTGCTCGACAGGGGGTAACGTTCCAGTACTTC CAWSARQGVTFQYF
TRBD1 TRBJ1-5 NA TRBV6-5 TGTGCCAGCAATCCGGGACAGAGCAATCAGCCCCAGCATTTT CASNPGQSNQPQHF
NA TRBJ1-4 NA TRBV30 TGTGCCTGGAGGCGGGGGGGGATATTGGAAAAACTGTTTTTT CAWRRGGILEKLFF
TRBD2 TRBJ2-1 NA TRBV29-1 TGCAGCGTTCGTCTAGCGGGAGAAGTCACTCGGTTCTTC CSVRLAGEVTRFF
NA TRBJ1-1 NA TRBV4-1 TGCGCCAGCAGCCACCGCCGGGGGGGAGGCACTGAAGCTTTCTTT CASSHRRGGGTEAFF
NA TRBJ2-3 NA TRBV6-1 TGTGCCAGCAGTGAAGCTGGGGCCGGACAGTCAGGCACAGATACGCAGTATTTT CASSEAGAGQSGTDTQYF
NA TRBJ2-2 once TRBV21-1 TGTGCCAGCAGCCCCCGGGGACAGGGGTTTCCGAACACCGGGGAGCTGTTTTTT CASSPRGQGFPNTGELFF
NA TRBJ1-2 NA TRBV29-1 TGCAGCGTTGAATCAGGGTTTGGCTACACCTTC CSVESGFGYTF
NA TRBJ2-1 NA TRBV11-2 TGTGCCAGCAGCTTAGACGACTTTTTCTCCTACAATGAGCAGTTCTTC CASSLDDFFSYNEQFF
TRBD2 TRBJ2-3 NA TRBV9 TGTGCCAGCAGCGTAGAGGGGACTAGCAACACAGATACGCAGTATTTT CASSVEGTSNTDTQYF
NA TRBJ2-7 NA TRBV12-3/TRBV12-4 TGTGCCAGCAGTTTAGAAATTTGGCACGAGCAGTACTTC CASSLEIWHEQYF
NA TRBJ2-3 NA TRBV15 TGTGCCACCGGGGGCATCGCAGATACGCAGTATTTT CATGGIADTQYF
NA TRBJ2-7 NA TRBV5-1 TGCGCCAGCAGCCCGCATGCTAGCGCAGGCGAGCAGTACTTC CASSPHASAGEQYF
TRBD2 TRBJ2-3 NA TRBV29-1 TGCAGCGTTGTCTCCACTAGCGGGGGGGCAGATACGCAGTATTTT CSVVSTSGGADTQYF
TRBD2 TRBJ2-2 NA TRBV5-1 TGCGCCAGCAGCTTGGGGCCTAGCGGGAGTCCTGCCGGGGAGCTGTTTTTT CASSLGPSGSPAGELFF
TRBD2 TRBJ2-7 NA TRBV7-3 TGTGCCAGCAGCCCCCGGGGGCGGGAGGTGGACGAGCAGTACTTC CASSPRGREVDEQYF
TRBD2 TRBJ2-2 NA TRBV25-1 TGTGCCAGCAGTAAGACTAGCGGGAGGGCCCCCGGGGAGCTGTTTTTT CASSKTSGRAPGELFF
TRBD1 TRBJ1-1 NA TRBV18 TGTGCCAGCTCACCGTTAGGACAGGGACACACTGAAGCTTTCTTT CASSPLGQGHTEAFF
TRBD1 TRBJ2-7 NA TRBV5-1 TGCGCCAGCAGCGCCAGGGACAGGCTCTCCTACGAGCAGTACTTC CASSARDRLSYEQYF
NA TRBJ1-2 NA TRBV28 TGTGCCATTACAGCTGACTATGGCTACACCTTC CAITADYGYTF
NA TRBJ2-1 NA TRBV29-1 TGCAGCGTGGCGGGGATTTACAATGAGCAGTTCTTC CSVAGIYNEQFF
TRBD1 TRBJ1-6 NA TRBV3-1/TRBV3-2 TGTGCCAGCAGCCAAGCAAATGGACAGGGGAATTCACCCCTCCACTTT CASSQANGQGNSPLHF